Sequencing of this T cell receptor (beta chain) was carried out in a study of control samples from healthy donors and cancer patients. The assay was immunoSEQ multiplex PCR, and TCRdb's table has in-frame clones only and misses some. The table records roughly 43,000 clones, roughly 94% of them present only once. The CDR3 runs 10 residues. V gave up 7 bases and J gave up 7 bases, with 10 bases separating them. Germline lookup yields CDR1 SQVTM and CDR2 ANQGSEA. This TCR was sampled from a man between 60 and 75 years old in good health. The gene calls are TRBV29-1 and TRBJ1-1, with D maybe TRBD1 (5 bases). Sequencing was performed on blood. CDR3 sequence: CSGGEDEAFF. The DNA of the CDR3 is TGCAGCGGAGGGGAGGATGAAGCTTTCTTT.